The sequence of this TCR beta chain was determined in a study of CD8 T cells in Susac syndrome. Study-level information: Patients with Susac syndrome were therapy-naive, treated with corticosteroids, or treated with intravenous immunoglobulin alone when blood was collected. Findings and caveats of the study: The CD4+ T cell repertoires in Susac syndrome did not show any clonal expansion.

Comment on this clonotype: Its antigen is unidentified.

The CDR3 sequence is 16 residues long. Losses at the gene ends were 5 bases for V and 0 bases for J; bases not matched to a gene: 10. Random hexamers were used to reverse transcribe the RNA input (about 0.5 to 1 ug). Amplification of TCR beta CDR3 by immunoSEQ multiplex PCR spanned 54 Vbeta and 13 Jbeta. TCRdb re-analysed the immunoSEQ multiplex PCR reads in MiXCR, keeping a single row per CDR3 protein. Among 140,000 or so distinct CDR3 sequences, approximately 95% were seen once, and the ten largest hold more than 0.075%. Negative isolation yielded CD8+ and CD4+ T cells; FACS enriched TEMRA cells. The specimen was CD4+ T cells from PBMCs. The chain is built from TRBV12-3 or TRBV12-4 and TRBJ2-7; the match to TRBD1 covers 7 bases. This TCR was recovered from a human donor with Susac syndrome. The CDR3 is CASSTLTGAGSYEQYF. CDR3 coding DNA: TGTGCCAGCAGTACCCTTACAGGGGCCGGCTCCTACGAGCAGTACTTC.